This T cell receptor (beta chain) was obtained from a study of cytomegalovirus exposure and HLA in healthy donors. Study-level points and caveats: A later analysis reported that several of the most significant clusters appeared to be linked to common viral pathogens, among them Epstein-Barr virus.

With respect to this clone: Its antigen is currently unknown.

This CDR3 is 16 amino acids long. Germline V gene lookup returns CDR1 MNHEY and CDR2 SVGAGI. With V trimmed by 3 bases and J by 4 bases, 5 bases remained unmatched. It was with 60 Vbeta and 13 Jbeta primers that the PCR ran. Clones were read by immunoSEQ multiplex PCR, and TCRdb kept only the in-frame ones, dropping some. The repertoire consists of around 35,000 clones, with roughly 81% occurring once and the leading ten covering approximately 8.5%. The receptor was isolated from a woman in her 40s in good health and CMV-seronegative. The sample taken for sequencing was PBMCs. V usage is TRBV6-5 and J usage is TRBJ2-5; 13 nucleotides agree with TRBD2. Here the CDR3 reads CASSYSGTSGVETQYF. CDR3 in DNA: TGTGCCAGCAGTTATTCCGGGACTAGCGGGGTAGAGACCCAGTACTTC.